This T cell receptor (beta chain) derives from a study of shared clonotypes between healthy human individuals. Study summary: The study used three CD4 naive, three CD4 memory, two CD8 naive and one CD8 memory plate per donor. Study-level points and caveats: Since donors were few, the genetic and exposure-history diversity represented was limited. Sorted-subset samples were not fully sequenced, rarefaction indicated.

The germline V gene has CDR1 SGHTA and CDR2 FQGNSA. The CDR3 totals 15 residues. The V and J ends lost 5 bases and 3 bases respectively, with 16 bases between them. CD8 cells classed as naive were CD45RO-negative and positively selected for CCR7, excluding terminally differentiated effector memory CD45RA+ cells. Donors were Caucasian adults residing in Nashville, Tennessee, USA. Concerning this clone: Its antigen is currently unknown.

Produced via immunoSEQ multiplex PCR; TCRdb's table is partial and in-frame only. The sample holds around 600,000 clones, 85% to 95% seen once. The V and J genes are TRBV7-2 and TRBJ1-2; possible D gene TRBD1, 5 bases. What was sequenced was naive CD8+ T cells sorted from blood. This TCR was recovered from a woman aged 25 to 39 in good health. The CDR3 spells CASSLGANGDYGYTF. CDR3 in DNA: TGTGCCAGCAGCCTAGGGGCCAATGGGGACTATGGCTACACCTTC.